The 27 T cell receptor beta chains listed next were all sequenced from one sample in a study of control samples from healthy donors and cancer patients. TCRdb's table, derived via immunoSEQ multiplex PCR, lists solely in-frame clones and lacks some. This repertoire shows 140,000 to 150,000 clones, about nine tenths found once; its top ten account for just under 5%. The sample taken for sequencing was blood. These TCRs come from a man aged 30 to 39 in good health.

V gene TRBV7-2 combines with J gene TRBJ2-7; D perhaps matches TRBD1 (6 bases). Germline lookup yields CDR1 SGHTA and CDR2 FQGNSA. CDR3 size: 15 residues. The V gene lost 2 bases and the J gene lost 5 bases, with 16 bases spanning the gap. CDR3 sequence reads: CASSLFNRADDEQYF. In nucleotides, the CDR3 is TGTGCCAGCAGCTTATTCAACAGGGCTGACGACGAGCAGTACTTC.

V and J are TRBV19 and TRBJ1-2; 7 positions agree with TRBD1. CDR1 and CDR2 (germline): LNHDA, SQIVND (reference sequence). V lost 6 bases, J lost 0 bases, and 10 bases stayed unmatched. The CDR3 is 16 residues long. The CDR3 protein is CASSSPSQGANYGYTF. The CDR3 nucleotides are TGTGCCAGTAGCTCCCCTTCCCAGGGGGCTAACTATGGCTACACCTTC.

This CDR3 is CASSVLQINYGYTF. The CDR3 coding sequence is TGTGCCAGTAGCGTCCTACAGATTAACTATGGCTACACCTTC. This chain uses TRBV19 with TRBJ1-2, with unresolved D. Germline V gene data show CDR1 as LNHDA and CDR2 as SQIVND (reference sequence). The CDR3 is 14 amino acids. The germline V and J ends were trimmed by 6 bases and 1 base, with 12 bases remaining between them.

CDR3 sequence (DNA): TGTGCCAGCAGTCCCCAGCAGGGAACTAACTATGGCTACACCTTC. It specifies CASSPQQGTNYGYTF. The genes are TRBV7-2 and TRBJ1-2; TRBD1 might be the D (5 bases). V shed 6 bases and J shed 0 bases, with 14 bases lying between them. The CDR3 has 15 residues. Germline V gene data show CDR1 as SGHTA and CDR2 as FQGNSA.

This clone was counted a single time. The chain combines TRBV29-1 with TRBJ1-1; D is possibly TRBD1 (6 bases). In germline, CDR1 is SQVTM, CDR2 ANQGSEA. This CDR3 region has 11 residues. Trimming cost V 4 bases and J 5 bases, with 8 bases left between them. The CDR3 DNA follows: TGCAGCGTTGTTAGGGGGACTGAAGCTTTCTTT. It is translated as CSVVRGTEAFF.

The chain combines TRBV5-1 with TRBJ1-1; 11 nucleotides line up with TRBD1. J was trimmed by 5 bases and V by 0 bases; bases with no gene match: 3. Germline V gene lookup returns CDR1 SGHRS and CDR2 YFSETQ. The CDR3 loop spans 15 amino acids. The CDR3 DNA follows: TGCGCCAGCAGCTTGGTAGGACAGGGGGCGACTGAAGCTTTCTTT. Protein product: CASSLVGQGATEAFF.

The gene calls are TRBV27 and TRBJ1-5, with 9 bases fitting TRBD1. J lost 3 bases, V lost 5 bases, and 5 bases had no gene match. Germline CDR1 is MNHEY and CDR2 is SMNVEV (reference sequence). The CDR3 sequence is 15 residues long. Written as DNA, the CDR3 is TGTGCCAGCAGTCCCCGGGACAGGGCCAATCAGCCCCAGCATTTT. It encodes CASSPRDRANQPQHF.

This sequence joins TRBV5-4 and TRBJ1-2, with D maybe TRBD1 (5 bases). From germline, CDR1 is SGHNT and CDR2 YYREEE (reference sequence). Trimming took off 1 base at V and 2 bases at J, with 9 bases between the two ends. There are 14 residues in the CDR3. CDR3 nucleotides: TGTGCCAGCAGCTTGTTACAGGCCAACTATGGCTACACCTTC. This sequence encodes CASSLLQANYGYTF.

This clone occurred once. The chain has TRBV9 and TRBJ2-5; 8 bases are shared with TRBD2. The V and J ends lost 3 bases and 5 bases, in that order; junction bases with no gene match: 6. The germline V gene encodes CDR1 SGDLS and CDR2 YYNGEE. This CDR3 has 14 amino acids. The CDR3 region has the DNA TGTGCCAGCAGCGCGGGGACTAGTGGTGAGACCCAGTACTTC. Its translation is CASSAGTSGETQYF.

The chain uses TRBV7-6 and TRBJ2-7; D is perhaps TRBD1 (6 bases). This CDR3 has 14 residues. V shed 2 bases and J shed 7 bases, with 15 bases lying between them. Per germline, CDR1 SGHVS and CDR2 FNYEAQ. CDR3 nucleotide sequence: TGTGCCAGCAGCTTAATCCAGGGGCCGCGAGAGCAGTACTTC. It is translated as CASSLIQGPREQYF.

The rearrangement links TRBV5-3 to TRBJ1-4; the match to TRBD1 covers 7 bases. TRBV5-3 is an ORF, with its function uncertain. The CDR3 has 18 amino acids. The ends lost 3 bases at V and 5 bases at J; junction bases unmatched: 16. The CDR3 is CARSSRDRPFFSNEKLFF. The CDR3 DNA reads as TGTGCCAGAAGCTCCCGGGACAGACCATTTTTCTCGAATGAAAAACTGTTTTTT.

The rearrangement links TRBV5-8 to TRBJ2-1, with D possibly matching TRBD2 (6 bases). The CDR3 extends over 16 amino acids. Germline V gives CDR1 SGHTS, CDR2 YDEGEE. Trimming removed 2 bases at V and 1 base at J, with 13 bases between. The CDR3 region is CASSFGTFSSYNEQFF. The DNA of the CDR3 is TGTGCCAGCAGCTTTGGGACTTTTTCGTCCTACAATGAGCAGTTCTTC.

The genes are TRBV10-3 and TRBJ1-3; the D is unclear. Trimming cost V 7 bases and J 0 bases, with 7 bases left between them. This CDR3 contains 13 residues. Germline lookup yields CDR1 ENHRY and CDR2 SYGVKD. The CDR3: CAIMRGSGNTIYF. The CDR3 nucleotides are TGTGCCATCATGCGGGGCTCTGGAAACACCATATATTTT.

In its sample, this clone was seen once. This chain joins TRBV24-1 and TRBJ2-5; no clear D. CDR1 KGHDR and CDR2 SFDVKD come from the germline V gene. The CDR3 covers 14 residues. The CDR3 spells CVNNFRRIQETQYF. DNA of the CDR3: TGTGTGAACAATTTTAGACGGATCCAAGAGACCCAGTACTTC.

The chain employs TRBV6-2 or TRBV6-3 and TRBJ1-5; D is unresolved. Germline CDR1 MNHEY, CDR2 SVGEGT. V lost 1 base and J 0 bases, leaving 7 bases between the germline ends. There are 15 residues in the CDR3. Written as DNA, the CDR3 is TGTGCCAGCAGTTACTGGGATTATAGCAATCAGCCCCAGCATTTT. Protein: CASSYWDYSNQPQHF.

The V and J genes are TRBV5-1 and TRBJ2-1, with D perhaps matching TRBD1 (5 bases). The CDR3 extends over 14 amino acids. The germline V gene has CDR1 SGHRS and CDR2 YFSETQ. V was clipped by 5 bases and J by 4 bases, with 13 bases between them. In DNA, the CDR3 is TGCGCCAGCAGGGGGCAGGGTGGTTACAATGAGCAGTTCTTC. The encoded protein is CASRGQGGYNEQFF.

The gene calls are TRBV19 and TRBJ1-2; tentatively, D is TRBD1 (6 bases). The germline CDR1 and CDR2 sequences are LNHDA and SQIVND (reference sequence). The CDR3 is made up of 14 amino acids. Trimming cost V 6 bases and J 4 bases, with 15 bases left between them. The CDR3 sequence is CASRNSGVGYGYTF. CDR3 bases: TGTGCCAGTAGAAACTCAGGGGTTGGCTATGGCTACACCTTC.

This chain links TRBV11-3 with TRBJ2-7; TRBD2 matches 13 bases. The CDR3 contains 13 residues. V trimming: 8 bases; J trimming: 5 bases; junction bases outside the gene matches: 3. Germline CDR1 reads SGHNT; CDR2 reads YENEEA. The CDR3 here is CASRTSGSHEQYF. The CDR3 coding sequence is TGTGCCAGCCGGACTAGCGGGAGCCACGAGCAGTACTTC.

This clone was observed once. The V and J genes are TRBV28 and TRBJ2-7; D is possibly TRBD1 (6 bases). The ends were cut back, 5 bases at V and 3 bases at J, with 14 bases in the middle. The length of the CDR3 is 14 residues. Germline lookup yields CDR1 MDHEN and CDR2 SYDVKM. The CDR3 DNA reads as TGTGCCAGCAGTACCGGGACAAAGGTCTACGAGCAGTACTTC. This gives the protein CASSTGTKVYEQYF.

The sample holds a few counts of this clone. V and J are TRBV13 and TRBJ2-3; D perhaps matches TRBD1 (6 bases). Germline assignment: CDR1 PRHDT and CDR2 FYEKMQ (reference sequence). CDR3 length: 14 amino acids. The V end lost 7 bases, the J end lost 0 bases, and 11 bases lay between the germline ends. This chain's CDR3 is CASTSDSSTDTQYF. The CDR3 nucleotides are TGTGCCAGCACCTCGGACAGCAGCACAGATACGCAGTATTTT. Together with reference TRBV13 and TRBJ2-3, the CDR3 gives the full variable domain: AAGVIQSPRHLIKEKRETATLKCYPIPRHDTVYWYQQGPGQDPQFLISFYEKMQSDKGSIPDRFSAQQFSDYHSELNMSSLELGDSALYFCASTSDSSTDTQYFGPGTRLTVL.

The V and J genes are TRBV5-6 and TRBJ2-3; D remains unclear. CDR1 and CDR2 (germline): SGHDT, YYEEEE. Trimming cost V 4 bases and J 6 bases, with 12 bases left between them. There are 13 residues in the CDR3. CDR3 in amino acids: CASSNEGWDTQYF. The CDR3 DNA follows: TGTGCCAGCAGCAATGAAGGGTGGGATACGCAGTATTTT.

The rearrangement links TRBV27 to TRBJ2-7; TRBD1 aligns across 8 bases. Trimming at V came to 5 bases and at J to 4 bases, leaving 7 bases not matched to a gene. The V gene's germline CDR1 is MNHEY and CDR2 SMNVEV (reference sequence). This CDR3 contains 14 residues. DNA for the CDR3: TGTGCCAGCAGTCAGGGGGCGAGTCGGTACGAGCAGTACTTC. This codes for CASSQGASRYEQYF.

The table lists this clone with a few counts. DNA of the CDR3: TGTGCCAGCAGCCCGCCTCAGGGGGCGGTTGTGCTCGGCTACACCTTC. This encodes CASSPPQGAVVLGYTF. The chain joins TRBV7-2 to TRBJ1-2, with 8 bases fitting TRBD1. The V gene's germline CDR1 is SGHTA and CDR2 FQGNSA. V gave up 5 bases and J gave up 8 bases; unmatched junction bases: 16. The CDR3 is made up of 16 amino acids.

This clone was seen once. The chain is built from TRBV5-1 and TRBJ2-7; 7 positions match TRBD1. V was clipped by 2 bases and J by 0 bases; unmatched bases: 11. Germline values: CDR1 SGHRS, CDR2 YFSETQ. The CDR3 spans 17 residues. CDR3 coding DNA: TGCGCCAGCAGCTTCCCCCCCGGGACAGACAACTCCTACGAGCAGTACTTC. Amino acid sequence: CASSFPPGTDNSYEQYF.

The rearrangement joins TRBV7-8 to TRBJ1-5, with D possibly TRBD1 on 6 matching bases. Germline CDR1 is SGHVS and CDR2 is FQNEAQ. There are 13 residues in the CDR3. V was trimmed by 6 bases and J by 4 bases, leaving 10 bases between them. The CDR3 bases are TGTGCCAGCAGAGAACAGGGAAATCAGCCCCAGCATTTT. Encoded protein: CASREQGNQPQHF.

The rearrangement joins TRBV5-8 to TRBJ1-5, with D hard to call. The CDR3 extends over 17 amino acids. V was clipped by 4 bases and J by 4 bases, with 21 bases between them. The germline gives CDR1 SGHTS, CDR2 YDEGEE. The CDR3 DNA follows: TGTGCCAGCAGCCTTGGTAGAGTTGCTACAGCAAATCAGCCCCAGCATTTT. This codes for CASSLGRVATANQPQHF. Together with reference TRBV5-8 and TRBJ1-5, the CDR3 gives the full variable domain: EAGVTQSPTHLIKTRGQQATLRCSPISGHTSVYWYQQALGLGLQFLLWYDEGEERNRGNFPPRFSGRQFPNYSSELNVNALELEDSALYLCASSLGRVATANQPQHFGDGTRLSIL.

This chain links TRBV3-1 (or the pseudogene TRBV3-2) with TRBJ2-1; TRBD2 matches 13 bases. CDR1 and CDR2 from the germline V gene are LGHDT and YNNKEL (reference sequence). CDR3 length: 15 residues. V lost 5 bases, J lost 10 bases, and 8 bases stayed unmatched. The CDR3 bases are TGTGCCAGCAGCTTAAGCACTAGCGGGAGGGTAGAGCAGTTCTTC. This gives the protein CASSLSTSGRVEQFF.